One and the same sample provided the 19 T cell receptor beta chains below, sequenced in a study of T cell responses to AZD1222 COVID-19 vaccine. Repertoires were generated with immunoSEQ multiplex PCR, while TCRdb's copy carries only in-frame clones and drops some. Among 150,000 to 200,000 clones, 94% were seen once, and the ten largest hold about 9.3%. Sequencing used peripheral blood, obtained on day 0 of AZD1222 vaccination. Source of these receptors: an adult in good health.

This chain joins TRBV7-9 and TRBJ2-2; 8 bases line up with TRBD2. CDR3 length: 14 residues. Germline V gene lookup returns CDR1 SEHNR and CDR2 FQNEAQ (reference sequence). J gave up 6 bases and V 1 base, and 1 base lay outside the gene matches. As DNA, the CDR3 is TGTGCCAGCAGCTTAGGGACTAGCCCCGGGGAGCTGTTTTTT. Protein: CASSLGTSPGELFF.

The chain combines TRBV4-1 with TRBJ2-7; TRBD2 agrees at 13 bases. The V gene's germline CDR1 is MGHRA and CDR2 YSYEKL. CDR3 size: 17 residues. Trimming cost V 5 bases and J 3 bases; bases outside gene matches: 10. CDR3 sequence reads: CASSCSSRLAGGYEQYF. CDR3 coding DNA: TGCGCCAGCAGCTGCAGCTCCCGACTAGCGGGAGGCTACGAGCAGTACTTC.

The chain recombines TRBV29-1 with TRBJ2-1; 14 bases map to TRBD2. Germline V CDR1 and CDR2: SQVTM, ANQGSEA. This CDR3 has 14 residues. The CDR3 protein is CSFGLAGGYNEQFF. The CDR3 nucleotides read TGCAGTTTCGGACTAGCGGGGGGCTACAATGAGCAGTTCTTC.

The V call is TRBV3-1 (or the pseudogene TRBV3-2), the J call TRBJ2-7; D not certain. From germline, CDR1 is LGHDT and CDR2 YNNKEL (reference sequence). V was pared by 0 bases and J by 1 base, with 10 bases between. The CDR3 is made up of 15 amino acids. This chain's CDR3 is CASSQDWQNSYEQYF. DNA for the CDR3: TGTGCCAGCAGCCAAGATTGGCAAAATTCCTACGAGCAGTACTTC.

This chain links TRBV9 with TRBJ1-2, with D perhaps TRBD1 (6 bases). This CDR3 is built from 14 residues. CDR1 and CDR2 (germline): SGDLS, YYNGEE. Trimming removed 3 bases from V and 7 bases from J, with 16 bases in between. This chain's CDR3 is CASSDPGVHGGYTF. The CDR3 DNA sequence: TGTGCCAGCAGCGACCCAGGGGTCCACGGTGGCTACACCTTC.

V usage is TRBV3-1 (or the pseudogene TRBV3-2) and J usage is TRBJ2-7; D may be TRBD1 (7 bases). The length of the CDR3 is 17 residues. V was pared by 4 bases and J by 2 bases, with 21 bases between. Germline CDR1 reads LGHDT; CDR2 reads YNNKEL (reference sequence). The CDR3 reads CASSLRQGGLAPYEQYF. DNA of the CDR3: TGTGCCAGCAGCCTGCGACAGGGTGGGCTAGCGCCCTACGAGCAGTACTTC.

This chain connects TRBV29-1 to TRBJ1-2; D not resolved. Trimming took 6 bases from V and 3 from J, leaving 5 bases between them. This CDR3 spans 10 amino acids. Germline V gene lookup returns CDR1 SQVTM and CDR2 ANQGSEA. CDR3 bases: TGCAGCGTACCGGACTATGGCTACACCTTC. This sequence encodes CSVPDYGYTF.

The chain uses TRBV7-3 and TRBJ2-2, with 8 bases matching TRBD1. Trimming removed 5 bases from V and 5 bases from J; junction bases left unmatched: 7. The V gene's germline CDR1 is SGHTA and CDR2 FQGTGA. The CDR3 runs 15 residues. CDR3 residues: CASSEGTGVTGELFF. Here the CDR3 DNA reads TGTGCCAGCAGCGAAGGGACAGGAGTTACCGGGGAGCTGTTTTTT.

This chain uses TRBV15 with TRBJ2-2; maybe TRBD2 (6 bases). Trimming stripped 0 bases from V and 7 bases from J, with 9 bases between. Germline V gives CDR1 LNHNV, CDR2 YYDKDF (reference sequence). CDR3 length: 14 amino acids. As DNA, the CDR3 is TGTGCCACCAGCAGAGATTGGCGGGGCGGGGAGCTGTTTTTT. This gives the protein CATSRDWRGGELFF. Filled out from reference TRBV15 and TRBJ2-2, the complete variable domain reads DAMVIQNPRYQVTQFGKPVTLSCSQTLNHNVMYWYQQKSSQAPKLLFHYYDKDFNNEADTPDNFQSRRPNTSFCFLDIRSPGLGDTAMYLCATSRDWRGGELFFGEGSRLTVL.

The genes are TRBV9 and TRBJ2-2, with D hard to call. Germline V gene data show CDR1 as SGDLS and CDR2 as YYNGEE. The CDR3 consists of 14 residues. V lost 0 bases to trimming and J lost 4 bases, with 7 bases between them. The CDR3, as DNA: TGTGCCAGCAGCGTAGGGGCTACCACCGGGGAGCTGTTTTTT. Protein product: CASSVGATTGELFF.

The chain couples TRBV28 to TRBJ1-5; D unclear. Trimming cost V 5 bases and J 8 bases, with 13 bases left between them. This CDR3 spans 13 amino acids. The germline CDR1 and CDR2 sequences are MDHEN and SYDVKM. Here the CDR3 reads CASSPPDLEPQHF. Here the CDR3 DNA reads TGTGCCAGCAGTCCACCTGATCTGGAGCCCCAGCATTTT.

This chain links TRBV19 with TRBJ1-2, with D possibly being TRBD1 (6 bases). The CDR3 consists of 15 residues. Germline CDR1 and CDR2: LNHDA and SQIVND (reference sequence). V lost 7 bases to trimming and J lost 0 bases, with 15 bases between them. The CDR3 reads CASTFRGPPNYGYTF. The CDR3, as DNA: TGTGCCAGTACTTTCCGGGGGCCCCCTAACTATGGCTACACCTTC.

The rearrangement links TRBV28 to TRBJ1-2, with D possibly TRBD1 on 6 matching bases. There are 13 residues in the CDR3. Per germline, CDR1 MDHEN and CDR2 SYDVKM. V lost 8 bases and J 4 bases, leaving 14 bases between the germline ends. In DNA form, the CDR3 reads TGTGCCAGCGAAACGGGGGGCAGCTATGGCTACACCTTC. It translates to CASETGGSYGYTF.

The V gene is TRBV5-1, the J gene TRBJ2-7; TRBD1 agrees at 8 bases. The germline V gene encodes CDR1 SGHRS and CDR2 YFSETQ. The CDR3 runs to 16 residues. The J segment lost 1 base and the V segment lost 0 bases, leaving 6 bases of the junction unmatched. The CDR3 loop reads CASSLAGGPLSYEQYF. Here the CDR3 DNA reads TGCGCCAGCAGCTTGGCAGGGGGCCCCCTTTCCTACGAGCAGTACTTC.

The J gene is TRBJ1-1, the V gene TRBV5-1; D ambiguous. V gave up 0 bases and J gave up 6 bases, with 12 bases separating them. The CDR3 loop spans 14 amino acids. Germline V gene lookup returns CDR1 SGHRS and CDR2 YFSETQ. The CDR3 sequence: CASSLGVYEPEAFF. CDR3 coding DNA: TGCGCCAGCAGCTTGGGGGTGTACGAACCTGAAGCTTTCTTT.

The chain carries TRBV9 and TRBJ2-1; possibly TRBD2 for D (6 bases). CDR1 SGDLS and CDR2 YYNGEE come from the germline V gene. The CDR3 contains 15 residues. Trimming cost V 0 bases and J 0 bases, with 7 bases left between them. The CDR3 region is CASSVVAVSYNEQFF. The DNA for the CDR3 is TGTGCCAGCAGCGTAGTAGCGGTCTCCTACAATGAGCAGTTCTTC.

This clone occurred once. The chain uses TRBV30 and TRBJ2-2; 12 bases line up with TRBD2. The CDR3 is 15 amino acids. The germline V gene has CDR1 GTSNPN and CDR2 SVGIG (reference sequence). V trimming: 4 bases; J trimming: 4 bases; junction bases outside the gene matches: 4. The CDR3 DNA sequence: TGTGCCTGGAACCCGGGACTAGCGGGCACCGGGGAGCTGTTTTTT. Translating it yields CAWNPGLAGTGELFF.

This chain joins TRBV5-6 and TRBJ2-7, with 14 bases aligning to TRBD2. The V gene end was trimmed by 1 base and the J gene end by 0 bases; junction bases not matched to a gene: 9. The CDR3 is 19 amino acids. Per germline, CDR1 SGHDT and CDR2 YYEEEE. The CDR3 coding sequence is TGTGCCAGCAGCTTGTCGGTCCCGGGGACTAGCGGGAGCTCCTACGAGCAGTACTTC. It codes for CASSLSVPGTSGSSYEQYF.

The rearrangement uses TRBV2 and TRBJ1-2; a weak D match, TRBD1 (5 bases). With 10 bases removed from V and 1 base from J, the gap between germline ends came to 16 bases. The CDR3 contains 14 residues. CDR1 and CDR2 from the germline V gene are SNHLY and FYNNEI. This CDR3 reads CATPEEGNNYGYTF. In nucleotides, the CDR3 is TGTGCCACCCCGGAGGAGGGGAATAACTATGGCTACACCTTC.